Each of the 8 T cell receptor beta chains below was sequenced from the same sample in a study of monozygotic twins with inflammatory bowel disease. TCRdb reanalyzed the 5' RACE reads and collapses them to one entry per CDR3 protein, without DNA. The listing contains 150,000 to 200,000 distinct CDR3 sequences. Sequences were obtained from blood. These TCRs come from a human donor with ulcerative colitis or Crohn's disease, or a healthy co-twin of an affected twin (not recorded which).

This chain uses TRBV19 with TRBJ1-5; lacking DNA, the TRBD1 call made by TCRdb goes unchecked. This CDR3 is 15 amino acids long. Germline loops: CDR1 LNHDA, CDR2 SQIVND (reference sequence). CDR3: CASSIDLGGHQPQHF.

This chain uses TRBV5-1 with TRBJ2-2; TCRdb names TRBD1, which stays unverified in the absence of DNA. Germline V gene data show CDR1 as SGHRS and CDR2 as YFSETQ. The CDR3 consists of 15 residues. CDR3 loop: CASSLGGAGTGELFF.

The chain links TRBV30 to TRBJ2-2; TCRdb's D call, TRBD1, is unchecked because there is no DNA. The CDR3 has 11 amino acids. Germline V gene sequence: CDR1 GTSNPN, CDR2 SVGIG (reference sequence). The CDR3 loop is CASKGVGELFF.

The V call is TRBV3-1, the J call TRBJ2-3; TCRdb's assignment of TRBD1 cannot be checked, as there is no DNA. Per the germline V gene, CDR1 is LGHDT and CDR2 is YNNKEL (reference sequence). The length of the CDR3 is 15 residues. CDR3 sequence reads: CASSQEGDSTDTQYF.

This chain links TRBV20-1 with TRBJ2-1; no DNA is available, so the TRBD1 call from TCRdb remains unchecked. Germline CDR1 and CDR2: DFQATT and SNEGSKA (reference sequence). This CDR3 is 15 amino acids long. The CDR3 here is CSARARELSYNEQFF.

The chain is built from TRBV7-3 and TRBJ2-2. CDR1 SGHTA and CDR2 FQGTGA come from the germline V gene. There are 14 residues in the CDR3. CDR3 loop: CASSDGRNTGELFF. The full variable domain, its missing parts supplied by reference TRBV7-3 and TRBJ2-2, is GAGVSQTPSNKVTEKGKYVELRCDPISGHTALYWYRQSLGQGPEFLIYFQGTGAADDSGLPNDRFFAVRPEGSVSTLKIQRTERGDSAVYLCASSDGRNTGELFFGEGSRLTVL.

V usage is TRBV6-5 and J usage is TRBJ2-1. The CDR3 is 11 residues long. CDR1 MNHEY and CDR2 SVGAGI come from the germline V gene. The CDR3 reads CASSYGNEQFF.

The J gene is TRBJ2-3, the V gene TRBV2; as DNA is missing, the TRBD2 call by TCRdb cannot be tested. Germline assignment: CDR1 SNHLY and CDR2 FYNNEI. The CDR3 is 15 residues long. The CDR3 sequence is CASSGGLAVADTQYF.